The present T cell receptor (beta chain) was sequenced within a study of OX40 agonist ivuxolimab in advanced cancers. For the study at large: All patients had ivuxolimab intravenously every 2 weeks at 0.01 to 10 mg/kg.

Study-wide results and limits: In CD8+ T cells, expanded clones were on average more numerous than in CD4+. Blood T cells, both CD4+ and CD8+, expanded clonally by week 6 at 0.1 to 3.0 mg/kg.

Using immunoSEQ multiplex PCR, the repertoire was profiled, and TCRdb retains in-frame clones only, with some absent. The sample lists 77,000 or so clones; approximately 92% were seen once. About this clone: Its antigen remains unidentified.

This CDR3 comprises 15 residues. The germline CDR1 and CDR2 sequences are MNHNY and SVGAGI (reference sequence). The V gene lost 2 bases and the J gene lost 1 base, with 11 bases spanning the gap. Sample: CD4+ or CD8+ T cells sorted from blood, taken in a trial of the OX40 agonist ivuxolimab. The sequence was obtained from an adult with an advanced solid tumor such as melanoma, head and neck, liver or kidney cancer. The chain carries TRBV6-6 and TRBJ1-1, with D maybe TRBD1 (6 bases). As DNA, the CDR3 is TGTGCCAGCAGTTACCCCGCGGGGGCGAACACTGAAGCTTTCTTT. Amino acid sequence: CASSYPAGANTEAFF.